This T cell receptor (beta chain) is drawn from a study of blood T cell repertoires in COVID-19. Sequenced by immunoSEQ multiplex PCR; TCRdb stores in-frame clones only, minus some. The sample includes around 260,000 clones, 91% of them seen just once. With 5 bases clipped from V and 1 base from J, the junction kept 3 bases outside the gene matches. CDR1 and CDR2 from the germline V gene are SQVTM and ANQGSEA. The CDR3 length is 13 residues. The sequence derives from a woman in her thirties with COVID-19, enrolled during active disease. Material: peripheral blood. V is TRBV29-1 and J is TRBJ2-7, with 9 bases lining up with TRBD1. The CDR3 region is CSVSGTGSYEQYF. The CDR3, as DNA: TGCAGCGTTTCCGGGACAGGGTCCTACGAGCAGTACTTC.